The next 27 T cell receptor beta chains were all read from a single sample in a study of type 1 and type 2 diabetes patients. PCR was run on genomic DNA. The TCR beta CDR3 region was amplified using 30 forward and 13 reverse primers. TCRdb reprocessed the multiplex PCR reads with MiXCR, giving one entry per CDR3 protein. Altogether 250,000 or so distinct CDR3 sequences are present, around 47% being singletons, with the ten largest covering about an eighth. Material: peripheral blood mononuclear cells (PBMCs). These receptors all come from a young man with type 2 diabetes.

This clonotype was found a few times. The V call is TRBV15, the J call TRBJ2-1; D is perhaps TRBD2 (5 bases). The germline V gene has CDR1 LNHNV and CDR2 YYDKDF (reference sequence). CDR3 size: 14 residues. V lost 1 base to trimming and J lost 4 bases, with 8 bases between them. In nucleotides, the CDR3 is TGTGCCACCAGCAGAGTTGGGGAGTACAATGAGCAGTTCTTC. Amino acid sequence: CATSRVGEYNEQFF.

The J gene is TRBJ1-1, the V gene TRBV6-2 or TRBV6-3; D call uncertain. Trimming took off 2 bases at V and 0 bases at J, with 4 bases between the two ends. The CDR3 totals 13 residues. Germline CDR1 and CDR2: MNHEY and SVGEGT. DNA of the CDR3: TGTGCCAGCAGTTACGAGTTGAACACTGAAGCTTTCTTT. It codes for CASSYELNTEAFF.

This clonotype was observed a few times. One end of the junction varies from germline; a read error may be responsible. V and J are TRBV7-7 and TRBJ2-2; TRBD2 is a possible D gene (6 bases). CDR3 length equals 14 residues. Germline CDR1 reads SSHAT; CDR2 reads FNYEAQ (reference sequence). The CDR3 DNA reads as TGTGCTAGCAGCCCTGGGACTGCCACCGGGGAGCTGTTTTTT. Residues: CASSPGTATGELFF. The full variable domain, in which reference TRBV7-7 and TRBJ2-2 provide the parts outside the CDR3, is GAGVSQSPRYKVTKRGQDVTLRCDPISSHATLYWYQQALGQGPEFLTYFNYEAQPDKSGLPSDRFSAERPEGSISTLTIQRTEQRDSAMYRCASSPGTATGELFFGEGSRLTVL.

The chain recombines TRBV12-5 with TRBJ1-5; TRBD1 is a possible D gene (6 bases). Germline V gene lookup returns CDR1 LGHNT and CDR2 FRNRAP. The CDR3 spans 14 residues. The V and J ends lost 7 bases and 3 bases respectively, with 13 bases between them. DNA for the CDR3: TGTGCTAGTGCCGCTGGGACACTCAATCAGCCCCAGCATTTT. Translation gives CASAAGTLNQPQHF.

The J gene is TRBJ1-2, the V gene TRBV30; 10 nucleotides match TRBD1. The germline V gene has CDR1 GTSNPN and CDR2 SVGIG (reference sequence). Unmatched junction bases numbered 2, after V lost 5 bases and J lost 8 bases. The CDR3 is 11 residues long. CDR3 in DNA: TGTGCCTGGTGGACAGGGGGGGGCTACACCTTC. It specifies CAWWTGGGYTF.

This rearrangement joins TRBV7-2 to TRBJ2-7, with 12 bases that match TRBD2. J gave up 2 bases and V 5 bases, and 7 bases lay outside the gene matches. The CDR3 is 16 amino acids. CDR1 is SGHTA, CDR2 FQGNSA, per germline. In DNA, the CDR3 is TGTGCCAGCAGCCCTAGCGGGGGGGGAACCCCCTACGAGCAGTACTTC. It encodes CASSPSGGGTPYEQYF.

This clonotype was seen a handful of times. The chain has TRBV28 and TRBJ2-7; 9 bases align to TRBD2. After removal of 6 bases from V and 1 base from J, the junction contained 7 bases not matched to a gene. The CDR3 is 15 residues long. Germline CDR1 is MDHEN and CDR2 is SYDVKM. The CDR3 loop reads CASSTGTSISYEQYF. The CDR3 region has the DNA TGTGCCAGCAGCACCGGGACTAGCATTTCCTACGAGCAGTACTTC.

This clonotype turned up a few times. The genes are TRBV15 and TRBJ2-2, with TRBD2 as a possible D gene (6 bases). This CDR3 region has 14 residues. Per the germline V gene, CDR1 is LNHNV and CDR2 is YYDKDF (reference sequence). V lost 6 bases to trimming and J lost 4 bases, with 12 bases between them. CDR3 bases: TGTGCCACCAGACTTGGGGGGACCACCGGGGAGCTGTTTTTT. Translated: CATRLGGTTGELFF.

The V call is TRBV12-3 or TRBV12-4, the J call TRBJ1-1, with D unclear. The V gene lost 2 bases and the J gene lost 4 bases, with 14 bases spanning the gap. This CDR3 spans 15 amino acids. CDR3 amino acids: CASSLSPGLPTEAFF. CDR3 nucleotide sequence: TGTGCCAGCAGTTTATCTCCGGGCCTCCCCACTGAAGCTTTCTTT.

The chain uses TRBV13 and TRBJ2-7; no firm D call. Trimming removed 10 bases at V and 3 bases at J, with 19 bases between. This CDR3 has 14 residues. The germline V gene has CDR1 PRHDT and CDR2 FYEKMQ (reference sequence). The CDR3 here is CATQKTVLIYEQYF. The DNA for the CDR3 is TGTGCCACCCAAAAGACTGTTCTCATCTACGAGCAGTACTTC.

The CDR3 nucleotides are TGTGCCAGTAGTGCCCAAGGCCCAGGAACGTCCTATAATTCACCCCTCCACTTT. Its protein product is CASSAQGPGTSYNSPLHF. This sequence joins TRBV19 and TRBJ1-6; D remains ambiguous. Trimming stripped 5 bases from V and 1 base from J, with 18 bases between. CDR1 is LNHDA and CDR2 is SQIVND in the germline V gene (reference sequence). CDR3 length: 18 residues.

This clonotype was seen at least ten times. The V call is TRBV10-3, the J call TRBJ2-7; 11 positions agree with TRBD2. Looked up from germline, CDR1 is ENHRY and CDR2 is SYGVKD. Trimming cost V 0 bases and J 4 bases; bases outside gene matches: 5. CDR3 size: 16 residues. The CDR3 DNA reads TGTGCCATCAGTGAGTCACTAGCGGGAGAGGGGTACGAGCAGTACTTC. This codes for CAISESLAGEGYEQYF.

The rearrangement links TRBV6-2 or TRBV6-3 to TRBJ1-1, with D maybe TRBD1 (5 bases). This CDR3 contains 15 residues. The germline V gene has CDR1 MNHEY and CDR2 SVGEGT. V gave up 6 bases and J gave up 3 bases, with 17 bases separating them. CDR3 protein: CASRGLTGEHTEAFF. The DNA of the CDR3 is TGTGCCAGCAGGGGACTCACCGGCGAGCACACTGAAGCTTTCTTT.

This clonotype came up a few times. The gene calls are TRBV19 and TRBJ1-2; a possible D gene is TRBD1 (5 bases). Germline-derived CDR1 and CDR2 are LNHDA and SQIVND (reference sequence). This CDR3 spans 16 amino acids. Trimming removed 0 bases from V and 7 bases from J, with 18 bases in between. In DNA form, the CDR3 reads TGTGCCAGTAGTATAGATCTTGCAGGCTGGGGCGCTGGCTACACCTTC. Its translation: CASSIDLAGWGAGYTF.

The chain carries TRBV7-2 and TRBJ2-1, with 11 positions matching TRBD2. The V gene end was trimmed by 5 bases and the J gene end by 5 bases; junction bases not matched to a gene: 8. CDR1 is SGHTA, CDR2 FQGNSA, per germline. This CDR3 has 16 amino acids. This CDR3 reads CASSTRLAGHNNEQFF. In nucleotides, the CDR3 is TGTGCCAGCAGCACAAGACTAGCGGGACACAACAATGAGCAGTTCTTC.

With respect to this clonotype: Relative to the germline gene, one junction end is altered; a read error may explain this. The CDR3 DNA is TGTGCCAGCAGCTTGGAGGGAGATACGCAGTATTTT. Amino acid sequence: CASSLEGDTQYF. The V call is TRBV5-1, the J call TRBJ2-3; the D gene is possibly TRBD2 (6 bases). Germline V gives CDR1 SGHRS, CDR2 YFSETQ. CDR3 length equals 12 residues.

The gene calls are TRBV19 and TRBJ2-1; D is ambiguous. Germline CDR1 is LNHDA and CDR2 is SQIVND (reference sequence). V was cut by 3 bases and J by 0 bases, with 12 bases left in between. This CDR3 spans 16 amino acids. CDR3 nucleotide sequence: TGTGCCAGTAGTATCGTTAGATCCCCCTCCTACAATGAGCAGTTCTTC. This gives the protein CASSIVRSPSYNEQFF.

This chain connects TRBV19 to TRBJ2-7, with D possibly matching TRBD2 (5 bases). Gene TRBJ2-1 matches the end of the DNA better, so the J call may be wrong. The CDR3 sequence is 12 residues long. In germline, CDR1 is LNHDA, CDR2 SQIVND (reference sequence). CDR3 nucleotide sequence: TGTGCCAGTAGTACCCCGGGAAATGAGCAGTTCTTC. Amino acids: CASSTPGNEQFF.

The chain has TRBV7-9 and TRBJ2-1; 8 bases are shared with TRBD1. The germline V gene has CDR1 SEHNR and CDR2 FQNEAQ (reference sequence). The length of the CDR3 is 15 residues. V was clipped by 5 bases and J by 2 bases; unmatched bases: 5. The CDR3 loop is CASSPVDRAYNEQFF. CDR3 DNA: TGTGCCAGCAGCCCGGTGGACAGGGCCTACAATGAGCAGTTCTTC. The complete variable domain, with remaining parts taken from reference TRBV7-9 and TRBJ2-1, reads DTGVSQNPRHKITKRGQNVTFRCDPISEHNRLYWYRQTLGQGPEFLTYFQNEAQLEKSRLLSDRFSAERPKGSFSTLEIQRTEQGDSAMYLCASSPVDRAYNEQFFGPGTRLTVL.

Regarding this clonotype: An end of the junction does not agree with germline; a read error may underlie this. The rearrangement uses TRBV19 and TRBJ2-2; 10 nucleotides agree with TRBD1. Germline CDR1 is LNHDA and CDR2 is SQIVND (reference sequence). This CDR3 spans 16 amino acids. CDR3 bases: TGTGCCAGTAGAATAGGACAGGGGGCGAACACCGGGGAGCTGTTTTTT. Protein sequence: CASRIGQGANTGELFF.

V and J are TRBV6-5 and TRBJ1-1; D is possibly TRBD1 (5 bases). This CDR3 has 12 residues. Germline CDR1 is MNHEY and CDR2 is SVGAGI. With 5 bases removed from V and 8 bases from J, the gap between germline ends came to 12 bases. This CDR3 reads CASSPTRGEAFF. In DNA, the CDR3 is TGTGCCAGCAGTCCTACACGGGGGGAAGCTTTCTTT.

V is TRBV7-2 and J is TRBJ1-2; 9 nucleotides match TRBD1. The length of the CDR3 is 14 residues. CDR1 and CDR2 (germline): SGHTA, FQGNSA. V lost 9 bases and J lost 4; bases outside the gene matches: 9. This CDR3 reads CASITGGQSYGYTF. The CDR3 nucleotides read TGTGCCAGTATAACAGGGGGCCAGAGCTATGGCTACACCTTC.

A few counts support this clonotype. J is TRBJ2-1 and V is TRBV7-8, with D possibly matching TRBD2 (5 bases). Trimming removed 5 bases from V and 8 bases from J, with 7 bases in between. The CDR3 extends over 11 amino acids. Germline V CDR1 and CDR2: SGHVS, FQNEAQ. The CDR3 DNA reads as TGTGCCAGCAGCCCGGACTATGAGCAGTTCTTC. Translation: CASSPDYEQFF. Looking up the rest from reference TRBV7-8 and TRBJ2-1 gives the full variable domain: GAGVSQSPRYKVAKRGQDVALRCDPISGHVSLFWYQQALGQGPEFLTYFQNEAQLDKSGLPSDRFFAERPEGSVSTLKIQRTQQEDSAVYLCASSPDYEQFFGPGTRLTVL.

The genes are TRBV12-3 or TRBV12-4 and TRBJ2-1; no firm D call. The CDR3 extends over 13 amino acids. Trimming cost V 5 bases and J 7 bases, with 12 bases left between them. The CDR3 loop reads CASSPTEDNEQFF. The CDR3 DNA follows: TGTGCCAGCAGTCCCACAGAAGATAATGAGCAGTTCTTC.

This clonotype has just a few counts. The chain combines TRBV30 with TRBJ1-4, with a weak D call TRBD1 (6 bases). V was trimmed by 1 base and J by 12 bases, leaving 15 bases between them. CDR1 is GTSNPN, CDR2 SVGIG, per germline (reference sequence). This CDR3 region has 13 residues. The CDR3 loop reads CAWSAHQGSELFF. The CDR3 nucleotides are TGTGCCTGGAGTGCCCATCAGGGGTCGGAACTGTTTTTT.

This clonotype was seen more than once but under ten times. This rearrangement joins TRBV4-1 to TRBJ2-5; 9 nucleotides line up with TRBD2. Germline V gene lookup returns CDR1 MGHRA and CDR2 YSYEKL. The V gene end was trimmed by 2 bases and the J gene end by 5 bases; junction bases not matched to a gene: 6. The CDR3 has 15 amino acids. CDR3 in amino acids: CASSQRAGGPETQYF. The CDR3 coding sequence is TGCGCCAGCAGCCAAAGGGCGGGAGGGCCGGAGACCCAGTACTTC.

The CDR3 nucleotides read TGTGCCAGCAGCTTGAGAGTCTGGCAGAATAACTATGGCTACACCTTC. Protein product: CASSLRVWQNNYGYTF. The rearrangement links TRBV5-8 to TRBJ1-2; D call uncertain. CDR1 is SGHTS and CDR2 is YDEGEE in the germline V gene. Between the trimmed V and J ends, which lost 1 base and 1 base, there was a span of 14 bases. CDR3 length: 16 residues.